The rows below give T cell receptor beta chains drawn from one sample of a study of T cell repertoires in cytomegalovirus infection. In TCRdb, the reads were re-called with MiXCR into one record per CDR3 protein. This sample has 550,000 to 850,000 distinct CDR3 sequences, with 30% to 40% found just once. The antigens of these receptors remain unknown. The sequencing here drew on cultured PBMCs, taken from culture after CMV antigen stimulation. The receptors shown here come from a human donor in good health (CMV status not recorded). Some clones in this sample may be carry-over from other donors' samples. CDR3s include the opening cysteine and the closing phenylalanine or tryptophan. Each record gives: V gene, D gene, clone size, J gene, CDR3 DNA, CDR3 protein. D genes are given only for firm matches. For some rows the clone size is stated as once, few or many, or as a class when expanded; others skip it.

>TRBV7-8|TRBD2|few|TRBJ2-2
TGTGCCAGCAGCTTGGGGACTAGCGGGAGCACGAACACCGGGGAGCTGTTTTTT
CASSLGTSGSTNTGELFF
>TRBV7-8|TRBD1|few|TRBJ1-3
TGTGCCAGCAGGCCATACAGGGGGCGCGGGAACACCATATATTTT
CASRPYRGRGNTIYF
>TRBV20-1|TRBD1|-|TRBJ1-4
TGCAGTGCTCTCCGGGACAGGGATGAAAAACTGTTTTTT
CSALRDRDEKLFF
>TRBV9|-|-|TRBJ2-3
TGTGCCAGCAGCGTCTACGGGGGCAGCACAGATACGCAGTATTTT
CASSVYGGSTDTQYF
>TRBV4-1|-|few|TRBJ2-1
TGCGCCAGCAGCCACTTCGACAGGAGCTCCTACAATGAGCAGTTCTTC
CASSHFDRSSYNEQFF
>TRBV25-1|-|-|TRBJ2-7
TGTGCCAGCAGTGAATCTGGACGGAATATCTACGAGCAGTACTTC
CASSESGRNIYEQYF
>TRBV6-6|-|-|TRBJ1-4
TGTGCAAGCCTCCGGGACCTTAATGAAAAACTGTTTTTT
CASLRDLNEKLFF
>TRBV7-8|-|few|TRBJ1-1
TGTGCCAGCAGCTTAGGGGGAGGTGGGGGGACTGAAGCTTTCTTT
CASSLGGGGGTEAFF
>TRBV4-3|TRBD2|few|TRBJ2-7
TGCGCCAGCAGCCCCAGACTAGCTCGCCTAGACGAGCAGTACTTC
CASSPRLARLDEQYF
>TRBV2|-|few|TRBJ1-5
TGTGCCAGCAGTGGGACAGTAGGGAATCAGCCCCAGCATTTT
CASSGTVGNQPQHF
>TRBV28|TRBD1|few|TRBJ1-4
TGTGCCAGCAAACCTCAGGGGGTGAGGAATGAAAAACTGTTTTTT
CASKPQGVRNEKLFF
>TRBV29-1|-|-|TRBJ2-1
TGCAGTGGCGGTGGGGGGAACAATGAGCAGTTCTTC
CSGGGGNNEQFF
>TRBV7-2|TRBD2|many|TRBJ2-1
TGTGCCAGCAGTTATACTAGCGGGGAGGGTGAGCAGTTCTTC
CASSYTSGEGEQFF
>TRBV7-2|-|many|TRBJ1-5
TGTGCCAGCAGCTTAGCAGGGGTCAATCAGCCCCAGCATTTT
CASSLAGVNQPQHF
>TRBV5-1|TRBD2|-|TRBJ2-2
TGCGCCAGCAGCAGGAGCGGGAGGGACACCGGGGAGCTGTTTTTT
CASSRSGRDTGELFF
>TRBV7-6|-|-|TRBJ2-2
TGTGCCAGCAGCCCGGAGGGTGGGCGGAAGGCCGGGGAGCTGTTTTTT
CASSPEGGRKAGELFF
>TRBV6-5|-|-|TRBJ1-3
TGTGCCAGCAGTTCGCGGGGAAACACCATATATTTT
CASSSRGNTIYF
>TRBV7-9|-|few|TRBJ1-2
TGTGCCACCGGGACCCGAGGAGATGGCTACACCTTC
CATGTRGDGYTF
>TRBV6-5|-|many|TRBJ2-5
TGTGCCAGCAGCCGAGAAGGGACCCAGTACTTC
CASSREGTQYF
>TRBV4-1|-|few|TRBJ2-1
TGCGCCAGCAGCCCAGAAAATGGGGGTGGTGAGCAGTTCTTC
CASSPENGGGEQFF
>TRBV4-1|-|-|TRBJ2-1
TGCGCCAGCAGCCAAGCGGGATTTCTCTACAATGAGCAGTTCTTC
CASSQAGFLYNEQFF
>TRBV6-5|-|few|TRBJ1-2
TGTGCCAGCAGTTACTCCGCCCGACACTATGGCTACACCTTC
CASSYSARHYGYTF
>TRBV7-2|-|few|TRBJ1-2
TGTGCCAGCAGCTTAGCGCGTAACAGCTATGGCTACACCTTC
CASSLARNSYGYTF
>TRBV6-5|TRBD2|-|TRBJ2-1
TGTGCCAGCAGGGCCGTCACTAGCGGGAGTCTCTACAATGAGCAGTTCTTC
CASRAVTSGSLYNEQFF
>TRBV7-9|TRBD2|few|TRBJ2-1
TGTGCCAGCAGCCCGGGACTAGCGGGAGGGCCGGGTAAATGGAATGAGCAGTTCTTC
CASSPGLAGGPGKWNEQFF
>TRBV10-3|TRBD2|few|TRBJ2-3
TGTGCCATCGGGAAGAGGACTAGCGGGGGGTTGGCAGATACGCAGTATTTT
CAIGKRTSGGLADTQYF
>TRBV11-2|TRBD1|-|TRBJ2-7
TGTGCCAGCAGCTTACGGGGGACAGGGTACGAGCAGTACTTC
CASSLRGTGYEQYF
>TRBV6-2/TRBV6-3|-|few|TRBJ1-1
TGTGCCAGCACCCTACCCCCCGGGTGGCAGGGCAGTGAAGCTTTCTTT
CASTLPPGWQGSEAFF
>TRBV4-3|-|-|TRBJ2-3
TGCGCCAGCAGCCGCCGGACAGTGGGAGATACGCAGTATTTT
CASSRRTVGDTQYF
>TRBV6-6|TRBD2|few|TRBJ2-7
TGTGCCAGCAGTTATCGGGGGGACGAGCAGTACTTC
CASSYRGDEQYF